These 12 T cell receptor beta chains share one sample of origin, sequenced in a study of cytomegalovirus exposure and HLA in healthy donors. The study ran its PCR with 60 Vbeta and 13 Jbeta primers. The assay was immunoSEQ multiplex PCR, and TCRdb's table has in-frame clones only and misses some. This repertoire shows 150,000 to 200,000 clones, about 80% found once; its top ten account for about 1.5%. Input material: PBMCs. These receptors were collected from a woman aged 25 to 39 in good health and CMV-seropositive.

Here the CDR3 DNA reads TGTGCCAGCTCACCACGGACAGGGGATTACAATGAGCAGTTCTTC. Amino acid sequence: CASSPRTGDYNEQFF. The chain joins TRBV18 to TRBJ2-1; 9 positions match TRBD1. The CDR3 is made up of 15 amino acids. From germline, CDR1 is KGHSH and CDR2 LQKENI. The V segment lost 1 base and the J segment 4 bases; nucleotides outside the gene matches: 2.

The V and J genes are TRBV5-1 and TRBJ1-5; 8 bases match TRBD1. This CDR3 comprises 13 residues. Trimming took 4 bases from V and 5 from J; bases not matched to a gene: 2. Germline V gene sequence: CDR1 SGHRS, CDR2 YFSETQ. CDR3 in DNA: TGCGCCAGCAGCGCGACAGGGGATCAGCCCCAGCATTTT. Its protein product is CASSATGDQPQHF.

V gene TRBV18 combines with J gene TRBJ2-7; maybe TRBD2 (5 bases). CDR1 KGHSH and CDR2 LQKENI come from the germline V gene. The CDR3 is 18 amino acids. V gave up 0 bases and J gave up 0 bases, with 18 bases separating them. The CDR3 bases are TGTGCCAGCTCACCACCAACCTATCTAGGGAGAACCTCCTACGAGCAGTACTTC. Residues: CASSPPTYLGRTSYEQYF.

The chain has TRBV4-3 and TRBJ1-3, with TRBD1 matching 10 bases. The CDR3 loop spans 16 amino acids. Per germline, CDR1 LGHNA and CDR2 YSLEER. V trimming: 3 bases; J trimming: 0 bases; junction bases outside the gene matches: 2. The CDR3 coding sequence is TGCGCCAGCAGCCACCGGACAGGGGGCTCTGGAAACACCATATATTTT. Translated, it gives CASSHRTGGSGNTIYF.

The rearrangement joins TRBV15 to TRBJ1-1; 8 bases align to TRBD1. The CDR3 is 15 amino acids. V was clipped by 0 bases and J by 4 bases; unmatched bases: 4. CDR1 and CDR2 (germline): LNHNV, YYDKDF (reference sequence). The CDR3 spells CATSRDRGRGTEAFF. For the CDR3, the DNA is TGTGCCACCAGCAGAGACAGGGGGCGCGGCACTGAAGCTTTCTTT. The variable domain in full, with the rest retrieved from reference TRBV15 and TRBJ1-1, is DAMVIQNPRYQVTQFGKPVTLSCSQTLNHNVMYWYQQKSSQAPKLLFHYYDKDFNNEADTPDNFQSRRPNTSFCFLDIRSPGLGDTAMYLCATSRDRGRGTEAFFGQGTRLTVV.

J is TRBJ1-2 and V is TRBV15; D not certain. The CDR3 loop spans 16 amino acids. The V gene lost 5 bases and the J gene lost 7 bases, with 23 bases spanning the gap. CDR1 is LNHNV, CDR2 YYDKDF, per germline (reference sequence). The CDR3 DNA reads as TGTGCCACCAGCCAGCGAAGTATAACGGAATCTGGTGGCTACACCTTC. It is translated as CATSQRSITESGGYTF. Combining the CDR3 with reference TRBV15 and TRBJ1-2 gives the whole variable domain DAMVIQNPRYQVTQFGKPVTLSCSQTLNHNVMYWYQQKSSQAPKLLFHYYDKDFNNEADTPDNFQSRRPNTSFCFLDIRSPGLGDTAMYLCATSQRSITESGGYTFGSGTRLTVV.

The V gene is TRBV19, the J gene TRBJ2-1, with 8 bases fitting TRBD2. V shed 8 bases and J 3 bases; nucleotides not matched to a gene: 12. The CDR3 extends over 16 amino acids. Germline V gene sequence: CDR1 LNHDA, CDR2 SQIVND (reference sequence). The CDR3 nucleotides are TGTGCCAGTTCTACCTCGGGACTAGGTCTCTACAATGAGCAGTTCTTC. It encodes CASSTSGLGLYNEQFF.

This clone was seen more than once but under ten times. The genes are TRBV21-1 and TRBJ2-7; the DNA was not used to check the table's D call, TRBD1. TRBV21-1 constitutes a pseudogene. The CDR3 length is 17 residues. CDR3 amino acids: CASSSKRGTGDSYEQYF. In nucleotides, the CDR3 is TGTGCCAGCAGCTCAAAGAGGGGGACAGGAGACTCCTACGAGCAGTACTTC.

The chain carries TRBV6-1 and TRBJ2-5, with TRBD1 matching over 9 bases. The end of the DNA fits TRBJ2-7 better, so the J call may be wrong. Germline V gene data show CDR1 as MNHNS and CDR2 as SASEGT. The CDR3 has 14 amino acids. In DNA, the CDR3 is TGTGCCAGCTCAGAGGGACAGGGCTTGTACGAGCAGTACTTC. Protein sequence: CASSEGQGLYEQYF.

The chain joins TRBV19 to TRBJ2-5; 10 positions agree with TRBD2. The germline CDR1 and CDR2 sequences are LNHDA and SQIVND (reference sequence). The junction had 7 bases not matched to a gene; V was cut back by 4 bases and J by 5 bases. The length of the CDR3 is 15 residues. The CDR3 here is CASSRTSGPGETQYF. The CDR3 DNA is TGTGCCAGTAGTAGGACTAGCGGACCGGGGGAGACCCAGTACTTC.

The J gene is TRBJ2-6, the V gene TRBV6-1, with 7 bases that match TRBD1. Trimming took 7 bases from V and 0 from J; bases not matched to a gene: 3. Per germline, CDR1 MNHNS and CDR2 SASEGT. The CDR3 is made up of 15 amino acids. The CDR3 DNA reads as TGTGCCAGCACCAGGGGGAGCTCTGGGGCCAACGTCCTGACTTTC. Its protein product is CASTRGSSGANVLTF.

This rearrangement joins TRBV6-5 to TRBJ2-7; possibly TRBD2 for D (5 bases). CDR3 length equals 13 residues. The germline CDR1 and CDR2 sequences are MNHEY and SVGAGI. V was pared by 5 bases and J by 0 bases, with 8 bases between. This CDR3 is CASSVTSSYEQYF. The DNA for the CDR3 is TGTGCCAGCAGTGTTACTAGCTCCTACGAGCAGTACTTC.